Each of the 16 T cell receptor beta chains below was sequenced from the same sample in a study of CD8+ T cells in alopecia areata. The authors extracted RNA and reverse transcribed it into cDNA as the sequencing template. The assay was immunoSEQ multiplex PCR, and TCRdb's table has in-frame clones only and misses some. The sample records fewer than 100,000 clones, 35% to 45% being singletons. Sample: CD4+ T cells sorted from blood. The receptors derive from a human donor with alopecia areata.

This clone was detected only a few times. The chain couples TRBV2 to TRBJ2-1; D may be TRBD2 (6 bases). CDR1 is SNHLY and CDR2 is FYNNEI in the germline V gene. This CDR3 has 12 residues. V was cut by 9 bases and J by 14 bases, with 20 bases left in between. The DNA for the CDR3 is TGTGCCAGGATCTTAAGCGGAGGGGTCGAGTTCTTC. Its translation: CARILSGGVEFF.

V gene TRBV18 combines with J gene TRBJ2-3; D ambiguous. The germline gives CDR1 KGHSH, CDR2 LQKENI. This CDR3 is 16 amino acids long. The V and J ends lost 2 bases and 2 bases respectively, with 14 bases between them. The CDR3 DNA sequence: TGTGCCAGCTCACCAATCGCCCTACTCTCCACAGATACGCAGTATTTT. As protein: CASSPIALLSTDTQYF.

In its sample, this clone was seen once. The limits of the CDR3 on the DNA are not certain, so only TCRdb's listed CDR3 is given. The J gene is TRBJ2-1, the V gene TRBV28; the table's D call, TRBD2, has no DNA check behind it. The CDR3 extends over 15 residues, inclusive of both ends. Germline CDR1 and CDR2: MDHEN and SYDVKM. CDR3 sequence reads: CASSFLAAGGNEQFF.

The J gene is TRBJ1-2, the V gene TRBV19, with no clear D. Trimming cost V 5 bases and J 1 base, with 5 bases left between them. Germline V gene lookup returns CDR1 LNHDA and CDR2 SQIVND (reference sequence). This CDR3 has 12 amino acids. The CDR3 region has the DNA TGTGCCAGTAGTGGAGATAACTATGGCTACACCTTC. Amino acid sequence: CASSGDNYGYTF.

The chain employs TRBV11-3 and TRBJ2-5; maybe TRBD2 (5 bases). Per germline, CDR1 SGHNT and CDR2 YENEEA. V was pared by 5 bases and J by 5 bases, with 15 bases between. CDR3 length equals 14 residues. CDR3 nucleotide sequence: TGTGCCAGCAGCCTCTACGGTGGGGAGGAGACCCAGTACTTC. It encodes CASSLYGGEETQYF.

CDR3 bases: TGTGCCAGCGGAACCCCGGCGGGGAGAGGAGCCGGGGAGCTGTTTTTT. It codes for CASGTPAGRGAGELFF. This rearrangement joins TRBV27 to TRBJ2-2; possible D gene TRBD2, 6 bases. The CDR3 covers 16 residues. Trimming took 8 bases from V and 6 from J, leaving 22 bases between them. In germline, CDR1 is MNHEY, CDR2 SMNVEV (reference sequence).

The sample holds a few counts of this clone. The chain is built from TRBV29-1 and TRBJ2-3; D may be TRBD1 or TRBD2 (5 bases each). Germline loops: CDR1 SQVTM, CDR2 ANQGSEA. CDR3 length equals 18 residues. V was pared by 4 bases and J by 0 bases, with 23 bases between. Written as DNA, the CDR3 is TGCAGCGTTGTTGGACGAGGAAGAGGGGCAGTTAGCACAGATACGCAGTATTTT. It translates to CSVVGRGRGAVSTDTQYF.

A single count supports this clone. The V gene is TRBV30, the J gene TRBJ2-1; 9 bases fit TRBD2. The V gene's germline CDR1 is GTSNPN and CDR2 SVGIG (reference sequence). CDR3 length equals 15 residues. V lost 8 bases and J lost 1; bases outside the gene matches: 9. The CDR3 protein is CALGTSFRSYNEQFF. The CDR3 coding sequence is TGTGCCCTGGGGACTAGCTTTAGATCCTACAATGAGCAGTTCTTC.

This clone has just a few counts. This chain links TRBV29-1 with TRBJ2-7; 10 bases line up with TRBD1. This CDR3 spans 13 amino acids. CDR1 is SQVTM, CDR2 ANQGSEA, per germline. Trimming removed 4 bases from V and 10 bases from J; junction bases left unmatched: 10. DNA for the CDR3: TGCAGCGTTGGTTTCGGGACAGGGGTGGAACAGTACTTC. This sequence encodes CSVGFGTGVEQYF.

The chain recombines TRBV29-1 with TRBJ1-1; D gene ambiguous. Germline V lookup: CDR1 SQVTM, CDR2 ANQGSEA. Trimming shortened V by 3 bases and J by 6 bases, and 14 bases separated the two germline ends. The CDR3 extends over 13 amino acids. In DNA, the CDR3 is TGCAGCGTTGAGGCCGCGGGTACGGCTGAAGCTTTCTTT. As protein: CSVEAAGTAEAFF. The full variable domain, in which reference TRBV29-1 and TRBJ1-1 provide the parts outside the CDR3, is SAVISQKPSRDICQRGTSLTIQCQVDSQVTMMFWYRQQPGQSLTLIATANQGSEATYESGFVIDKFPISRPNLTFSTLTVSNMSPEDSSIYLCSVEAAGTAEAFFGQGTRLTVV.

V usage is TRBV28 and J usage is TRBJ1-5; D gene unclear. Germline-derived CDR1 and CDR2 are MDHEN and SYDVKM. The CDR3 has 12 residues. Between the trimmed V and J ends, which lost 6 bases and 6 bases, there was a span of 9 bases. CDR3 DNA sequence: TGTGCCAGCAGACTCGTCGGTCAGCCCCAGCATTTT. It translates to CASRLVGQPQHF.

This clone was recorded a few times. J is TRBJ2-5 and V is TRBV29-1; D ambiguous. The V and J ends lost 5 bases and 3 bases respectively, with 7 bases between them. Germline V CDR1 and CDR2: SQVTM, ANQGSEA. The CDR3 has 11 amino acids. CDR3 sequence reads: CSVRTEETQYF. DNA for the CDR3: TGCAGCGTTAGAACCGAAGAGACCCAGTACTTC.

This clone has a handful of counts. This CDR3 is also generated by other DNA sequences in the sample. J is TRBJ1-1 and V is TRBV29-1; D gene unclear. Trimming took 4 bases from V and 0 from J, leaving 9 bases between them. The germline CDR1 and CDR2 sequences are SQVTM and ANQGSEA. The CDR3 has 13 residues. CDR3 sequence reads: CSVARVVNTEAFF. As DNA, the CDR3 is TGCAGCGTTGCTCGGGTAGTGAACACTGAAGCTTTCTTT.

The V call is TRBV29-1, the J call TRBJ2-5; D is perhaps TRBD2 (5 bases). The CDR3 sequence is 11 residues long. The germline V gene encodes CDR1 SQVTM and CDR2 ANQGSEA. The V gene lost 8 bases and the J gene lost 7 bases, with 14 bases spanning the gap. Written as DNA, the CDR3 is TGCAGCCCCTCGTTACGGGGGACCCAGTACTTC. Its translation is CSPSLRGTQYF.

The chain uses TRBV30 and TRBJ1-3; no clear D. This CDR3 contains 13 residues. Between the trimmed V and J ends, which lost 1 base and 4 bases, there was a span of 8 bases. Germline V gene lookup returns CDR1 GTSNPN and CDR2 SVGIG (reference sequence). The CDR3 DNA follows: TGTGCCTGGAGTGCGAGGAGCGGAAACACCATATATTTT. This sequence encodes CAWSARSGNTIYF.

On this clone itself: Other nucleotide sequences from this sample produce the same CDR3. The CDR3 DNA reads as TGCAGCGTTGAGAAGGACAGTTCCTACGAGCAGTACTTC. This codes for CSVEKDSSYEQYF. The genes are TRBV29-1 and TRBJ2-7; the D gene is possibly TRBD1 (6 bases). Looked up from germline, CDR1 is SQVTM and CDR2 is ANQGSEA. This CDR3 has 13 residues. Trimming pared 3 bases from V and 1 base from J, leaving 10 bases between.